A selection of T cell receptor beta chains follows, all from one sample in a study of T-cell reconstitution after alpha-beta-depleted transplantation in children. One entry per CDR3 protein, called by TCRdb with MiXCR from the PCR reads. Seen here are about 610,000 distinct CDR3 sequences, over 9.5% observed once, and the top ten hold less than 5%. The sequences come from PBMCs from the stem cell graft donor, collected from the stem cell graft. The receptors here all came from a human donor who donated a stem cell graft to a child with acute myeloid leukemia. Both conserved end residues are part of each CDR3. D genes are given only for firm matches. Clone size is given for some rows only: seen once, a few or many times, or a class if the clone is expanded.

V	J	size	D	CDR3	DNA
TRBV7-2	TRBJ2-7	many	TRBD1	CASSITGTGRYEQYF	TGTGCCAGCAGCATAACCGGGACAGGGAGATACGAGCAGTACTTC
TRBV5-5	TRBJ1-2	NA	TRBD1	CASSLLQGADGYTF	TGTGCCAGCAGCTTGTTACAGGGGGCGGACGGCTACACCTTC
TRBV20-1	TRBJ2-7	NA	NA	CSAPPRGQANMGEQYF	TGCAGTGCTCCGCCCCGGGGTCAAGCGAACATGGGGGAGCAGTACTTC
TRBV20-1	TRBJ2-7	NA	TRBD1	CSARAYRGEQYF	TGCAGTGCTAGAGCCTACAGGGGCGAGCAGTACTTC
TRBV7-2	TRBJ1-3	few	TRBD1	CASRLQGVGNTIYF	TGTGCCAGCAGGCTCCAGGGGGTCGGAAACACCATATATTTT
TRBV20-1	TRBJ2-5	many	NA	CSPQGEREKETQYF	TGCAGTCCCCAGGGGGAGCGGGAGAAGGAGACCCAGTACTTC
TRBV5-1	TRBJ2-7	many	NA	CASSLPKAYEQYF	TGCGCCAGCAGCCTCCCTAAAGCATACGAGCAGTACTTC
TRBV15	TRBJ2-7	few	TRBD1	CATSINRGLQLEQYF	TGTGCCACCAGCATCAACAGGGGTCTTCAACTCGAGCAGTACTTC
TRBV7-9	TRBJ2-1	NA	TRBD1	CASSLGTAMHNEQFF	TGTGCCAGCAGCCTCGGGACAGCGATGCACAATGAGCAGTTCTTC
TRBV12-3/TRBV12-4	TRBJ2-1	many	NA	CASSFQRSYNEQFF	TGTGCCAGCAGTTTCCAGCGTTCATACAATGAGCAGTTCTTC